The T cell receptor (beta chain) described here comes from a study of control samples from healthy donors and cancer patients. Profiled with immunoSEQ multiplex PCR; TCRdb holds only in-frame clones, not every one. The data hold approximately 92,000 clones, with approximately 93% observed a single time. Germline V CDR1 and CDR2: KGHSH, LQKENI. CDR3 length: 16 amino acids. After removal of 5 bases from V and 4 bases from J, the junction contained 11 bases not matched to a gene. Source material: blood. V usage is TRBV18 and J usage is TRBJ1-1; 9 nucleotides align to TRBD1. The clonotype originates from a woman in her 30s in good health. The CDR3: CASSEEGQGQGTEAFF. CDR3 DNA: TGTGCCAGCTCAGAGGAAGGACAGGGGCAGGGCACTGAAGCTTTCTTT.